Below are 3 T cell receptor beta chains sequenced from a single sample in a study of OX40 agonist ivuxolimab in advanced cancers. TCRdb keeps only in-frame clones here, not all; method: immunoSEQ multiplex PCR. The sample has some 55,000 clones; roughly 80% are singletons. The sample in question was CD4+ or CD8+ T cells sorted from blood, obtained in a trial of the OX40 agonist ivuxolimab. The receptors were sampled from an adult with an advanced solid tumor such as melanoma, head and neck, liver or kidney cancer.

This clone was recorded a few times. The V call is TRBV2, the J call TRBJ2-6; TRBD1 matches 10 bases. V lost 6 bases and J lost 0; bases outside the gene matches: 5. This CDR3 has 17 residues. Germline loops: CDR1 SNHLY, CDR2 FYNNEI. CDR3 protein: CASSLTGGSSGANVLTF. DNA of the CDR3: TGTGCCAGCAGCTTGACAGGGGGCTCCTCTGGGGCCAACGTCCTGACTTTC.

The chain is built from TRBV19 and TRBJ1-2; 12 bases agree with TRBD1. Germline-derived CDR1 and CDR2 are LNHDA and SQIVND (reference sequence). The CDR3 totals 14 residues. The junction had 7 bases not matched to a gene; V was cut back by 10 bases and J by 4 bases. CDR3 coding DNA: TGTGCCATAAAGGGACAGGGGGCGTCCTATGGCTACACCTTC. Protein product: CAIKGQGASYGYTF. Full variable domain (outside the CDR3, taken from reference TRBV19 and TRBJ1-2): DGGITQSPKYLFRKEGQNVTLSCEQNLNHDAMYWYRQDPGQGLRLIYYSQIVNDFQKGDIAEGYSVSREKKESFPLTVTSAQKNPTAFYLCAIKGQGASYGYTFGSGTRLTVV.

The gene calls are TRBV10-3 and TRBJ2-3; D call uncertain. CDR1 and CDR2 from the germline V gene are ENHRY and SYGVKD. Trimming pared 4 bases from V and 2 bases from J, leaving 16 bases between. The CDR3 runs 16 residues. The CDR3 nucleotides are TGTGCCATCAGTGTAGCCGCCCGGGCCACCACAGATACGCAGTATTTT. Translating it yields CAISVAARATTDTQYF.